This T cell receptor (beta chain) appears in the sequencing data of a study of blood T cell repertoires in COVID-19. At the level of the study: COVID-19 samples from acute and convalescent phases originated in the United States, Italy and Spain. Sample material is recorded as cDNA or gDNA derived from T cells, B-cell-depleted T cells, or PBMCs.

Germline V gives CDR1 MGHRA, CDR2 YSYEKL. The CDR3 covers 15 residues. V dropped 3 bases and J dropped 3 bases, with 9 bases sitting between them. Per the original data handling: Reference gene primers were amplified, and this amplification served to estimate nucleated cell counts. This table comes from immunoSEQ multiplex PCR, and its TCRdb copy is limited to in-frame clones, with some not included. The V and J calls and clone size are taken from that table; D and trimming were inferred from the DNA. The sample holds approximately 30,000 clones, 81% seen once. The sample taken for sequencing was peripheral blood. This chain uses TRBV4-1 with TRBJ2-6; D may be TRBD2 (5 bases). This sequence was found in a man aged 50 to 60 with active or convalescent COVID-19. The CDR3 DNA reads as TGCGCCAGCAGCCAGAGGGCAAATGGGGCCAACGTCCTGACTTTC. Protein: CASSQRANGANVLTF.